Listed below are T cell receptor beta chains from one sample, sequenced in a study of cytomegalovirus exposure and HLA in healthy donors. Only in-frame clones appear in the TCRdb table, and some are missing; sequencing was by immunoSEQ multiplex PCR. Of 87,000 or so clones listed, 7.6% are singletons. The sample comprised PBMCs. The receptors were gathered from a man aged 50-59 years in good health and CMV-seronegative. Both conserved end residues are part of each CDR3. A D gene is named only where the DNA matches it firmly. The size of a clone is reported for some rows only, either as once, few or many, or as a class for expanded clones.

d_call	clone_size	v_call	j_call	cdr3_nt	cdr3_aa
TRBD1	NA	TRBV27	TRBJ1-4	TGTGCCAGCAGTCCATCTGACAGGGCGCCCGGTGAAAAACTGTTTTTT	CASSPSDRAPGEKLFF
TRBD1	NA	TRBV6-6	TRBJ2-7	TGTGCCAGCAGACCTCAGACAGGGGTTGAGCAGTACTTC	CASRPQTGVEQYF
NA	many	TRBV25-1	TRBJ1-2	TGTGCCAGCAGTGAGCGGCAGGGATTAAGCTACACCTTC	CASSERQGLSYTF
NA	few	TRBV13	TRBJ1-1	TGTGCCAGCAGCCCCCAGGGCATGAACACTGAAGCTTTCTTT	CASSPQGMNTEAFF
TRBD1	NA	TRBV5-4	TRBJ2-1	TGTGCCAGCAGCCCACGGGACAGGGGGCCCTTTGCCAACAATGAGCAGTTCTTC	CASSPRDRGPFANNEQFF
NA	few	TRBV27	TRBJ1-1	TGTGCCAGCAGTTTAAAGGGGGGGGCGGCGGGCACTGAAGCTTTCTTT	CASSLKGGAAGTEAFF
TRBD1	NA	TRBV6-4	TRBJ2-1	TGTGCCAGCAGCCAGGGGGCGGGTGGCAATGAGCAGTTCTTC	CASSQGAGGNEQFF
NA	NA	TRBV28	TRBJ2-3	TGTGCCAGCAGGAGGGAGAGCTCAGATACGCAGTATTTT	CASRRESSDTQYF
NA	NA	TRBV2	TRBJ2-3	TGTGCCAGCAGAAACAGGGTAACAGATACGCAGTATTTT	CASRNRVTDTQYF
NA	NA	TRBV6-5	TRBJ1-6	TGTGCCAGCAGTTACTCGGTAGAGATCTATAATTCACCCCTCCACTTT	CASSYSVEIYNSPLHF
TRBD1	NA	TRBV27	TRBJ2-2	TGTGCCAGCAGTTCCCCGGGACAGGGGAACACCGGGGAGCTGTTTTTT	CASSSPGQGNTGELFF
NA	few	TRBV28	TRBJ1-2	TGTGCCATCCTCACCGGAGGCTCTGGCTACACCTTC	CAILTGGSGYTF
NA	NA	TRBV7-2	TRBJ2-6	TGTGCCAGCAGCTTAGGTCCAGCGGGTAGCTCTGGGGCCAACGTCCTGACTTTC	CASSLGPAGSSGANVLTF
NA	few	TRBV27	TRBJ2-7	TGTGCCAGCAGTTTTATCTCCCGGGGTCCGGGGGATCCGGGAGACGAGCAGTACTTC	CASSFISRGPGDPGDEQYF
TRBD2	few	TRBV11-2	TRBJ2-7	TGTGCCAGCAGCCCGGTGGGCGGGAGGGTTTACGAGCAGTACTTC	CASSPVGGRVYEQYF